The source of this T cell receptor beta chain is a study of blood T cell repertoires in COVID-19. Trimming stripped 4 bases from V and 9 bases from J, with 21 bases between. The CDR3 contains 15 residues. Germline lookup yields CDR1 SGHRS and CDR2 YFSETQ. Assay used: immunoSEQ multiplex PCR; TCRdb lists only in-frame clones, some missing. The data hold about 140,000 clones, with roughly 82% observed a single time. The sequencing sample was made of peripheral blood. The chain has TRBV5-1 and TRBJ2-3; possibly TRBD1 for D (6 bases). This receptor was identified in a man in his sixties with active or convalescent COVID-19. The CDR3 bases are TGCGCCAGCAGCCCGGACAGCCAAAAAATACAGACGCAGTATTTT. Protein: CASSPDSQKIQTQYF. Full variable domain (missing parts from reference TRBV5-1 and TRBJ2-3): KAGVTQTPRYLIKTRGQQVTLSCSPISGHRSVSWYQQTPGQGLQFLFEYFSETQRNKGNFPGRFSGRQFSNSRSEMNVSTLELGDSALYLCASSPDSQKIQTQYFGPGTRLTVL.